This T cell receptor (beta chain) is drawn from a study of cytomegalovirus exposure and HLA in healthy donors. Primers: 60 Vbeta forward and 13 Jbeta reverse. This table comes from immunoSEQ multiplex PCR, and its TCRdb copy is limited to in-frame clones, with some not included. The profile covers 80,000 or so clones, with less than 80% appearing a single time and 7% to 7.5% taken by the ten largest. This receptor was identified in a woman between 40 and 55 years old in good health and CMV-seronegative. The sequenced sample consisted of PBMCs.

Here the CDR3 reads CASSETGTGNSYEQYF. As DNA, the CDR3 is TGTGCCAGCAGTGAAACCGGGACAGGTAACTCCTACGAGCAGTACTTC. The gene calls are TRBV6-1 and TRBJ2-7, with TRBD1 matching over 8 bases. There are 16 residues in the CDR3. With V trimmed by 2 bases and J by 0 bases, 6 bases remained unmatched. Germline CDR1 is MNHNS and CDR2 is SASEGT.